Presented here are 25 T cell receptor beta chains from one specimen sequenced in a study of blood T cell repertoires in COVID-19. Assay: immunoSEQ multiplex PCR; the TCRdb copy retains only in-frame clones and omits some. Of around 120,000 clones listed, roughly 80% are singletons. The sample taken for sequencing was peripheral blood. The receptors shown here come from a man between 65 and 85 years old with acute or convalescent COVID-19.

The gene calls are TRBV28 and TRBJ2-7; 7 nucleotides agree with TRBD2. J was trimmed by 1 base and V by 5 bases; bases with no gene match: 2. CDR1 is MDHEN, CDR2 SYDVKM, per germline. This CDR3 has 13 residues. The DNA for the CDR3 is TGTGCCAGCAGTCCTAGCGGTTCCTACGAGCAGTACTTC. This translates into CASSPSGSYEQYF.

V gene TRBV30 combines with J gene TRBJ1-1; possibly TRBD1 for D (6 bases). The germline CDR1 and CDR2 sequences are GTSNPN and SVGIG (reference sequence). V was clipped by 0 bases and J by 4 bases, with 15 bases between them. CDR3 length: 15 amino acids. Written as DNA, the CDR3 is TGTGCCTGGAGTGTACGGAAGGGGGGGGGCACTGAAGCTTTCTTT. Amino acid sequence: CAWSVRKGGGTEAFF.

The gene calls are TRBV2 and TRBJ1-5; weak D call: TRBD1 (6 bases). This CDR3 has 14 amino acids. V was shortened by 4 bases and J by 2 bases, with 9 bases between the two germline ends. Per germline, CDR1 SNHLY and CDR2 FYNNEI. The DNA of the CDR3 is TGTGCCAGCAGTGTACGACAGGGCAATCAGCCCCAGCATTTT. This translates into CASSVRQGNQPQHF.

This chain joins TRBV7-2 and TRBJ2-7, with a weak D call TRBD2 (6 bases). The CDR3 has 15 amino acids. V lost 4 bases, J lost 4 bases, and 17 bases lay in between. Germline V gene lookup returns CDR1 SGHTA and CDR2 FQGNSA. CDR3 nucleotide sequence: TGTGCCAGCAGCTCAACCGGGAGTTTTTATTACGAGCAGTACTTC. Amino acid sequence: CASSSTGSFYYEQYF.

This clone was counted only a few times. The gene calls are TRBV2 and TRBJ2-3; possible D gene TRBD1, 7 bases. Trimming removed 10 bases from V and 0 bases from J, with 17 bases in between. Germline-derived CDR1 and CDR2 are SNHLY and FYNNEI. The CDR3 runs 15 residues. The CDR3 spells CATSAQGGSTDTQYF. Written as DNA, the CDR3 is TGTGCCACCTCTGCCCAGGGGGGAAGCACAGATACGCAGTATTTT.

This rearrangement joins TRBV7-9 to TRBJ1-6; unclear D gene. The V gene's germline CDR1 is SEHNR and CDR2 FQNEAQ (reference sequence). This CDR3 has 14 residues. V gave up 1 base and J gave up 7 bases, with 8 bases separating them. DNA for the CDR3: TGTGCCAGCAGCTTAGACAGTGGGAATTCACCCCTCCACTTT. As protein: CASSLDSGNSPLHF.

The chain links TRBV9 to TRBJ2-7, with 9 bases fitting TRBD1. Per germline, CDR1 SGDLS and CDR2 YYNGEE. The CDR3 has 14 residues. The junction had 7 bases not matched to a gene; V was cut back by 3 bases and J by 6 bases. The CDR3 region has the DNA TGTGCCAGCAGCGAAGGGACAGGGAGAGGCGAGCAGTACTTC. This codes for CASSEGTGRGEQYF.

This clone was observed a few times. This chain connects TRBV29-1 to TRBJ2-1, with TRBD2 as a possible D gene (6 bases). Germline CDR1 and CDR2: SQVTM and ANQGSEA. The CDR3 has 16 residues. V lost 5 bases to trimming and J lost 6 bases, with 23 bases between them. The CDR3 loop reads CSVPLGGSGLFNEQFF. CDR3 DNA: TGCAGCGTTCCGTTGGGAGGATCTGGACTCTTCAATGAGCAGTTCTTC.

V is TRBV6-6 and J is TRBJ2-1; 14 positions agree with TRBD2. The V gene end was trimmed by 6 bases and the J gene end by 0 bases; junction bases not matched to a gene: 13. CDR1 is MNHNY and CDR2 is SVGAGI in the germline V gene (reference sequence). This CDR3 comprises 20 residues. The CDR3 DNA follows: TGTGCCAGCAGCCTGAACGTGGGACTAGCGGGAGCCCGCTCCTACAATGAGCAGTTCTTC. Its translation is CASSLNVGLAGARSYNEQFF.

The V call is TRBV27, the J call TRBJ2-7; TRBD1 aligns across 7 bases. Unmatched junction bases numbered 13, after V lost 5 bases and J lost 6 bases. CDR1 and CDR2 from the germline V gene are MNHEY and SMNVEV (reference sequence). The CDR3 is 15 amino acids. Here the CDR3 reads CASSPSSGTEAEQYF. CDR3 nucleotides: TGTGCCAGCAGTCCATCCTCCGGGACAGAAGCCGAGCAGTACTTC.

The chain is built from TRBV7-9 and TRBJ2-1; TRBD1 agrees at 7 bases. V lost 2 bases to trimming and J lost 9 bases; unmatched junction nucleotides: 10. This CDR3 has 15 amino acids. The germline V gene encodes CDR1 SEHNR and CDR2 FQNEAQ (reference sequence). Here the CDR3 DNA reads TGTGCCAGCAGCTTACCGGGAACAGGGGCGACTGAGCAGTTCTTC. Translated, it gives CASSLPGTGATEQFF.

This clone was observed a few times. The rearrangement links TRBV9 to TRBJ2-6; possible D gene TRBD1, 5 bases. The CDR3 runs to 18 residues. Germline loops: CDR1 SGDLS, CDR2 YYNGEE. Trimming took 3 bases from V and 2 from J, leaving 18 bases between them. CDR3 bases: TGTGCCAGCAGCGCAGGCCCACAGACAGTAACTGGGGCCAACGTCCTGACTTTC. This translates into CASSAGPQTVTGANVLTF.

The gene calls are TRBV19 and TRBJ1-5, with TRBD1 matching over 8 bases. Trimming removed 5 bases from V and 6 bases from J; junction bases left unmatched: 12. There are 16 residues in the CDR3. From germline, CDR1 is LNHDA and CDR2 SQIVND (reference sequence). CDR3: CASSSITGGRRQPQHF. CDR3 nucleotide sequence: TGTGCCAGTAGTTCGATCACAGGGGGGCGCCGTCAGCCCCAGCATTTT.

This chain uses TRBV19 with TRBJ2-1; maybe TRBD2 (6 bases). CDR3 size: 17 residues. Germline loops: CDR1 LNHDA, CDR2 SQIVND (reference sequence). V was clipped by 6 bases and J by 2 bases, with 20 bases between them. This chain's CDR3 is CASSPGRGLATYNEQFF. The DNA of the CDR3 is TGTGCCAGTAGCCCCGGGAGAGGCCTAGCAACCTACAATGAGCAGTTCTTC. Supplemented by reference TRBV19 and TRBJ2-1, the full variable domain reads DGGITQSPKYLFRKEGQNVTLSCEQNLNHDAMYWYRQDPGQGLRLIYYSQIVNDFQKGDIAEGYSVSREKKESFPLTVTSAQKNPTAFYLCASSPGRGLATYNEQFFGPGTRLTVL.

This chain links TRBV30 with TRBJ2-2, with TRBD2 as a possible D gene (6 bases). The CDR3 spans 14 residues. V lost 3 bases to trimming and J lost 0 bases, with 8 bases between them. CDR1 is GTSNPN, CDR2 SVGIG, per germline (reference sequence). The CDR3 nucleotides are TGTGCCTGGAGGGGGACTGCGAACACCGGGGAGCTGTTTTTT. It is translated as CAWRGTANTGELFF.

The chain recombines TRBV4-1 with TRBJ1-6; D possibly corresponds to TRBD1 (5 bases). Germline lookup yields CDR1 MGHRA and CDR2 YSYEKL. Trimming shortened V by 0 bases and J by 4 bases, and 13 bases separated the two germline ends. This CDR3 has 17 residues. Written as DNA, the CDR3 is TGCGCCAGCAGCCAAGAATCCTTCCCAGGGTATAATTCACCCCTCCACTTT. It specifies CASSQESFPGYNSPLHF.

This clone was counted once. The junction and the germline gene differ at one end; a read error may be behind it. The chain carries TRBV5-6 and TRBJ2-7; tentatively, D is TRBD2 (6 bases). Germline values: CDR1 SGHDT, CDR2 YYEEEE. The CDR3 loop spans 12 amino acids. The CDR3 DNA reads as TGTGCCAGCAGCTTCTCAAGGGGAGAGGAGGGCTTC. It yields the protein CASSFSRGEEGF.

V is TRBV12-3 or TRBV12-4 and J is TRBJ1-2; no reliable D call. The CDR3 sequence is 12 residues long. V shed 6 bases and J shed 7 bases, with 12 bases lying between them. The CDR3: CASSPMEGGYTF. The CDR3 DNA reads TGTGCCAGCAGCCCTATGGAGGGTGGCTACACCTTC.

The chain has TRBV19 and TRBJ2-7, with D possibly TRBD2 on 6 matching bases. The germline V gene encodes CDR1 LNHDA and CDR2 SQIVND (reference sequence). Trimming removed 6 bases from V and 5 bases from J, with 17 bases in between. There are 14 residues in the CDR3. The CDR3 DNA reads TGTGCCAGTAGCTCCTTGGAGGGCCGGCACGAGCAGTACTTC. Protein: CASSSLEGRHEQYF. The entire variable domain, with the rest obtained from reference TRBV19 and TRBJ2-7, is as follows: DGGITQSPKYLFRKEGQNVTLSCEQNLNHDAMYWYRQDPGQGLRLIYYSQIVNDFQKGDIAEGYSVSREKKESFPLTVTSAQKNPTAFYLCASSSLEGRHEQYFGPGTRLTVT.

CDR3 sequence (DNA): TGTGCCATCAAAGTAGCGGGCACAGATACGCAGTATTTT. It specifies CAIKVAGTDTQYF. The rearrangement links TRBV10-3 to TRBJ2-3; D is perhaps TRBD2 (6 bases). V lost 7 bases and J lost 1, with 9 bases in between. This CDR3 region has 13 residues. The germline gives CDR1 ENHRY, CDR2 SYGVKD.

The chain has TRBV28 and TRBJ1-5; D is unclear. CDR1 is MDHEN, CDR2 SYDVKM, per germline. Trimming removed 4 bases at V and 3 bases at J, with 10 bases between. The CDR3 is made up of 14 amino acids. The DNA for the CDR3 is TGTGCCAGCAGTTCCGAGTACTACAATCAGCCCCAGCATTTT. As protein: CASSSEYYNQPQHF. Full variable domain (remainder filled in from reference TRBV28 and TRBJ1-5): DVKVTQSSRYLVKRTGEKVFLECVQDMDHENMFWYRQDPGLGLRLIYFSYDVKMKEKGDIPEGYSVSREKKERFSLILESASTNQTSMYLCASSSEYYNQPQHFGDGTRLSIL.

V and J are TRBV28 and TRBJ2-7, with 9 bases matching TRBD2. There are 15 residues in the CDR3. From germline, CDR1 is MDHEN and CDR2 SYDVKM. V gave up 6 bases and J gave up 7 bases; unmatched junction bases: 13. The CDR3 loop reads CASSSTSGAVGEQYF. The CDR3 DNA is TGTGCCAGCAGCTCGACTAGCGGCGCTGTGGGAGAGCAGTACTTC.

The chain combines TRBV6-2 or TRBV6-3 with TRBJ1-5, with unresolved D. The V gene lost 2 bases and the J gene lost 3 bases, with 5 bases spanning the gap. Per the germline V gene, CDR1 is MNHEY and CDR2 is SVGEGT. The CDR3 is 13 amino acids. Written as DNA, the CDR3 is TGTGCCAGCAGTTACAGCCTCAATCAGCCCCAGCATTTT. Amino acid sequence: CASSYSLNQPQHF.

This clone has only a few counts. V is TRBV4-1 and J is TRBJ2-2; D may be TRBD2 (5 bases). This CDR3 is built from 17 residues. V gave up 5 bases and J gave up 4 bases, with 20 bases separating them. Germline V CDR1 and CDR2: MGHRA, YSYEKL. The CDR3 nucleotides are TGCGCCAGCAGCGCCGGAATAGCGAAGGCGACCACCGGGGAGCTGTTTTTT. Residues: CASSAGIAKATTGELFF.

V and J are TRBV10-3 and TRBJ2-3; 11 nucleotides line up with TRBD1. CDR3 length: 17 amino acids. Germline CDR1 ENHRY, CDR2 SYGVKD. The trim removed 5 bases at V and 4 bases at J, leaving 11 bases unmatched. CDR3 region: CAISIRDRGSLADTQYF. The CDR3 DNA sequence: TGTGCCATCAGTATCCGGGACAGGGGGTCTCTGGCAGATACGCAGTATTTT.